These 7 T cell receptor beta chains share one sample of origin, sequenced in a study of T cells in Graves' hyperthyroidism and ophthalmopathy. Amplification targeted TCR beta CDR3 regions from RNA transcripts. Initially, a first-round RT-PCR of the TCR CDR3 employed the HTBI primer set. One entry per CDR3 protein results from TCRdb running MiXCR on the multiplex PCR reads. The sample carries about 760,000 distinct CDR3 sequences, just over 35% recorded once. The sample comprised blood. The source of these receptors is a woman between 35 and 50 years old with Graves' hyperthyroidism.

The genes are TRBV5-1 and TRBJ1-2; D gene unclear. V was trimmed by 3 bases and J by 1 base, leaving 13 bases between them. Germline V gene data show CDR1 as SGHRS and CDR2 as YFSETQ. The CDR3 has 15 residues. CDR3: CASSSTHTVNYGYTF. The CDR3 DNA is TGCGCCAGCAGCTCGACGCATACAGTTAACTATGGCTACACCTTC.

Of note for this clonotype: An end of the junction differs from the germline gene, which may be a read error. The J gene is TRBJ1-3, the V gene TRBV7-2; the D gene is possibly TRBD1 (6 bases). The CDR3 is 15 amino acids. Germline assignment: CDR1 SGHTA and CDR2 FQGNSA. The CDR3 region has the DNA TGCGCCAGCAGCCAAGGACAGTACTCTGGAAACACCATATATTTT. Protein sequence: CASSQGQYSGNTIYF.

This clonotype appeared a few times. J is TRBJ2-2 and V is TRBV19; D is perhaps TRBD2 (6 bases). The CDR3 is 15 residues long. Germline lookup yields CDR1 LNHDA and CDR2 SQIVND (reference sequence). Trimming removed 8 bases from V and 4 bases from J, with 17 bases in between. DNA of the CDR3: TGTGCCAGTCAAAGCGGGCATGGACCCACCGGGGAGCTGTTTTTT. As protein: CASQSGHGPTGELFF.

The gene calls are TRBV7-2 and TRBJ1-2; the D gene is possibly TRBD1 (5 bases). This CDR3 spans 16 amino acids. Trimming took off 5 bases at V and 8 bases at J, with 24 bases between the two ends. Germline V lookup: CDR1 SGHTA, CDR2 FQGNSA. CDR3 protein: CASSNHLTGPGGGYTF. The CDR3 nucleotides are TGTGCCAGCAGCAATCACCTTACGGGGCCGGGGGGGGGCTACACCTTC.

V usage is TRBV5-1 and J usage is TRBJ1-3; tentative D call: TRBD1 (6 bases). V shed 4 bases and J shed 0 bases, with 17 bases lying between them. This CDR3 spans 17 amino acids. Germline V gene sequence: CDR1 SGHRS, CDR2 YFSETQ. This CDR3 is CASSQYTDRSSGNTIYF. The CDR3 DNA is TGCGCCAGCAGCCAATACACGGACAGAAGCTCTGGAAACACCATATATTTT.

This chain uses TRBV19 with TRBJ1-1, with D maybe TRBD1 (6 bases). Trimming stripped 7 bases from V and 3 bases from J, with 15 bases between. CDR3 length equals 14 residues. Germline-derived CDR1 and CDR2 are LNHDA and SQIVND (reference sequence). Written as DNA, the CDR3 is TGTGCCAGTATCAGGGGAGGAGGGGACACTGAAGCTTTCTTT. Translation gives CASIRGGGDTEAFF.

The sample holds many counts of this clonotype. This sequence joins TRBV7-9 and TRBJ1-2; the D gene is possibly TRBD1 (6 bases). This CDR3 is built from 12 residues. Trimming shortened V by 5 bases and J by 7 bases, and 11 bases separated the two germline ends. Per germline, CDR1 SEHNR and CDR2 FQNEAQ (reference sequence). The CDR3 loop is CASSVGGSGYTF. The CDR3 DNA is TGTGCCAGCAGCGTCGGGGGCAGTGGCTACACCTTC.